Below, 17 T cell receptor beta chains from the same sample are listed, as sequenced in a study of T cell responses to AZD1222 COVID-19 vaccine. Clones were sequenced by immunoSEQ multiplex PCR, and TCRdb holds only the in-frame ones, with some missing. The table lists 65,000 to 85,000 clones, approximately 84% of them singletons, with approximately 13% in the top ten. The sample in question was peripheral blood, obtained on day 0 of AZD1222 vaccination. These receptors all come from an adult in good health.

The chain is built from TRBV2 and TRBJ2-7; 9 nucleotides match TRBD1. The V gene's germline CDR1 is SNHLY and CDR2 FYNNEI. The J segment lost 12 bases and the V segment lost 7 bases, leaving 13 bases of the junction unmatched. This CDR3 contains 13 residues. CDR3 bases: TGTGCCAGCACCCCGCTGACAGGGGGAGATGGGTACTTC. Translation gives CASTPLTGGDGYF.

This clone was found a few times. This rearrangement joins TRBV15 to TRBJ1-2, with D uncertain. The CDR3 contains 14 residues. V shed 1 base and J shed 7 bases, with 13 bases lying between them. CDR1 LNHNV and CDR2 YYDKDF come from the germline V gene (reference sequence). This chain's CDR3 is CATSRVAGDGGYTF. The CDR3 DNA sequence: TGTGCCACCAGCAGAGTGGCCGGAGACGGTGGCTACACCTTC.

This clone was counted a few times. The rearrangement joins TRBV6-5 to TRBJ2-7, with D maybe TRBD1 (6 bases). The CDR3 totals 15 residues. V was shortened by 6 bases and J by 0 bases, with 15 bases between the two germline ends. Germline V CDR1 and CDR2: MNHEY, SVGAGI. The CDR3, as DNA: TGTGCCAGCAGACTTGGGACACCGCTCTCCTACGAGCAGTACTTC. Its translation is CASRLGTPLSYEQYF.

The chain couples TRBV18 to TRBJ2-2; D unresolved. The germline V gene encodes CDR1 KGHSH and CDR2 LQKENI. CDR3 length: 15 residues. The germline V and J ends were trimmed by 3 bases and 8 bases, with 16 bases remaining between them. The CDR3 DNA is TGTGCCAGCTCACCTCCTACTCGGATCTCGGGGGAGCTGTTTTTT. It translates to CASSPPTRISGELFF.

This chain uses TRBV7-6 with TRBJ1-1; 10 nucleotides line up with TRBD1. J was trimmed by 0 bases and V by 5 bases; bases with no gene match: 3. Germline CDR1 and CDR2: SGHVS and FNYEAQ. CDR3 size: 15 residues. CDR3 protein: CASSPGQGLNTEAFF. DNA for the CDR3: TGTGCCAGCAGCCCGGGACAGGGGTTGAACACTGAAGCTTTCTTT. Using reference TRBV7-6 and TRBJ1-1 for the parts outside the CDR3, the full variable domain is GAGVSQSPRYKVTKRGQDVALRCDPISGHVSLYWYRQALGQGPEFLTYFNYEAQQDKSGLPNDRFSAERPEGSISTLTIQRTEQRDSAMYRCASSPGQGLNTEAFFGQGTRLTVV.

The chain joins TRBV6-5 to TRBJ1-4, with no clear D. Deletions cut 5 bases from V and 8 bases from J, with 15 bases between. The CDR3 sequence is 14 residues long. CDR1 is MNHEY, CDR2 SVGAGI, per germline. CDR3 protein: CASSILGSSEKLFF. As DNA, the CDR3 is TGTGCCAGCAGTATACTGGGGAGTTCAGAAAAACTGTTTTTT.

This clone occurred once. The chain carries TRBV5-1 and TRBJ2-1, with D unresolved. CDR1 SGHRS and CDR2 YFSETQ come from the germline V gene. This CDR3 has 13 residues. Trimming took 5 bases from V and 2 from J, leaving 8 bases between them. The CDR3, as DNA: TGCGCCAGCAGTCCGGTCCCCTACAATGAGCAGTTCTTC. Amino acids: CASSPVPYNEQFF.

V is TRBV11-2 and J is TRBJ2-7; unclear D gene. This CDR3 comprises 13 residues. Trimming shortened V by 4 bases and J by 2 bases, and 9 bases separated the two germline ends. CDR1 and CDR2 (germline): SGHAT, FQNNGV. The CDR3 here is CASSYNDAYEQYF. The CDR3 bases are TGTGCCAGCAGCTACAATGACGCCTACGAGCAGTACTTC.

This chain connects TRBV6-5 to TRBJ1-2, with TRBD1 as a possible D gene (5 bases). V lost 8 bases and J lost 0, with 7 bases in between. The germline V gene encodes CDR1 MNHEY and CDR2 SVGAGI. The CDR3 runs 12 residues. The CDR3 loop is CASQQANYGYTF. The CDR3 DNA follows: TGTGCCAGCCAACAGGCTAACTATGGCTACACCTTC.

This clone was recorded a few times. The rearrangement joins TRBV7-2 to TRBJ2-3, with 12 bases fitting TRBD2. V dropped 5 bases and J dropped 3; count of bases not matched to a gene: 9. Germline V gives CDR1 SGHTA, CDR2 FQGNSA. The CDR3 loop spans 17 amino acids. CDR3 DNA: TGTGCCAGCAGCCCTCCTAGCGGGGGGGCCAGGACAGATACGCAGTATTTT. This codes for CASSPPSGGARTDTQYF.

This rearrangement joins TRBV4-3 to TRBJ1-3; D gene uncertain. The CDR3 contains 15 residues. The V end lost 4 bases, the J end lost 0 bases, and 10 bases lay between the germline ends. CDR1 is LGHNA and CDR2 is YSLEER in the germline V gene. The chain's CDR3 is CASSPAGSSGNTIYF. The CDR3 bases are TGCGCCAGCAGCCCCGCCGGATCCTCTGGAAACACCATATATTTT.

This clone was observed a single time. CDR3 protein: CASSGGGAAQETQYF. The CDR3 bases are TGTGCCAGCAGCGGCGGAGGGGCGGCCCAAGAGACCCAGTACTTC. The J gene is TRBJ2-5, the V gene TRBV6-5; tentatively, D is TRBD2 (6 bases). The CDR3 contains 15 residues. V lost 6 bases and J 1 base, leaving 15 bases between the germline ends. Germline CDR1 and CDR2: MNHEY and SVGAGI.

The chain uses TRBV9 and TRBJ1-2; 10 nucleotides line up with TRBD1. J was trimmed by 7 bases and V by 0 bases; bases with no gene match: 6. Germline CDR1 SGDLS, CDR2 YYNGEE. This CDR3 contains 15 residues. The CDR3 sequence is CASSVEGQGTGGYTF. In nucleotides, the CDR3 is TGTGCCAGCAGCGTAGAGGGACAGGGGACCGGTGGCTACACCTTC.

Notes on this clone: The sample holds other DNA sequences that translate to the same CDR3. V usage is TRBV19 and J usage is TRBJ1-1; weak D call: TRBD1 (5 bases). Germline V lookup: CDR1 LNHDA, CDR2 SQIVND (reference sequence). This CDR3 contains 12 residues. Trimming left V 9 bases short and J 0 bases short, with 8 bases between. DNA of the CDR3: TGTGCCAGCAGGACACTGAACACTGAAGCTTTCTTT. Amino acids: CASRTLNTEAFF.

The count of this clone is one. The chain carries TRBV7-2 and TRBJ1-5, with a weak D call TRBD1 (6 bases). The CDR3 loop spans 15 amino acids. V dropped 5 bases and J dropped 2 bases, with 13 bases sitting between them. Germline V CDR1 and CDR2: SGHTA, FQGNSA. The CDR3 is CASSPTGQGNQPQHF. The CDR3 DNA follows: TGTGCCAGCAGCCCGACGGGACAAGGCAATCAGCCCCAGCATTTT.

The V call is TRBV9, the J call TRBJ1-5; TRBD1 matches 10 bases. Germline-derived CDR1 and CDR2 are SGDLS and YYNGEE. The CDR3 totals 15 residues. The ends lost 4 bases at V and 8 bases at J; junction bases unmatched: 9. The CDR3 sequence is CASSSGQGMGEPQHF. The CDR3 DNA follows: TGTGCCAGCAGCTCGGGACAGGGGATGGGGGAGCCCCAGCATTTT.

As DNA, the CDR3 is TGTGCCAGCAGATTCGGGACACTCGTCGGCACCGGGGAGCTGTTTTTT. Protein: CASRFGTLVGTGELFF. V and J are TRBV2 and TRBJ2-2, with a weak D call TRBD1 (6 bases). Trimming cost V 6 bases and J 4 bases, with 18 bases left between them. This CDR3 contains 16 residues. CDR1 is SNHLY and CDR2 is FYNNEI in the germline V gene.